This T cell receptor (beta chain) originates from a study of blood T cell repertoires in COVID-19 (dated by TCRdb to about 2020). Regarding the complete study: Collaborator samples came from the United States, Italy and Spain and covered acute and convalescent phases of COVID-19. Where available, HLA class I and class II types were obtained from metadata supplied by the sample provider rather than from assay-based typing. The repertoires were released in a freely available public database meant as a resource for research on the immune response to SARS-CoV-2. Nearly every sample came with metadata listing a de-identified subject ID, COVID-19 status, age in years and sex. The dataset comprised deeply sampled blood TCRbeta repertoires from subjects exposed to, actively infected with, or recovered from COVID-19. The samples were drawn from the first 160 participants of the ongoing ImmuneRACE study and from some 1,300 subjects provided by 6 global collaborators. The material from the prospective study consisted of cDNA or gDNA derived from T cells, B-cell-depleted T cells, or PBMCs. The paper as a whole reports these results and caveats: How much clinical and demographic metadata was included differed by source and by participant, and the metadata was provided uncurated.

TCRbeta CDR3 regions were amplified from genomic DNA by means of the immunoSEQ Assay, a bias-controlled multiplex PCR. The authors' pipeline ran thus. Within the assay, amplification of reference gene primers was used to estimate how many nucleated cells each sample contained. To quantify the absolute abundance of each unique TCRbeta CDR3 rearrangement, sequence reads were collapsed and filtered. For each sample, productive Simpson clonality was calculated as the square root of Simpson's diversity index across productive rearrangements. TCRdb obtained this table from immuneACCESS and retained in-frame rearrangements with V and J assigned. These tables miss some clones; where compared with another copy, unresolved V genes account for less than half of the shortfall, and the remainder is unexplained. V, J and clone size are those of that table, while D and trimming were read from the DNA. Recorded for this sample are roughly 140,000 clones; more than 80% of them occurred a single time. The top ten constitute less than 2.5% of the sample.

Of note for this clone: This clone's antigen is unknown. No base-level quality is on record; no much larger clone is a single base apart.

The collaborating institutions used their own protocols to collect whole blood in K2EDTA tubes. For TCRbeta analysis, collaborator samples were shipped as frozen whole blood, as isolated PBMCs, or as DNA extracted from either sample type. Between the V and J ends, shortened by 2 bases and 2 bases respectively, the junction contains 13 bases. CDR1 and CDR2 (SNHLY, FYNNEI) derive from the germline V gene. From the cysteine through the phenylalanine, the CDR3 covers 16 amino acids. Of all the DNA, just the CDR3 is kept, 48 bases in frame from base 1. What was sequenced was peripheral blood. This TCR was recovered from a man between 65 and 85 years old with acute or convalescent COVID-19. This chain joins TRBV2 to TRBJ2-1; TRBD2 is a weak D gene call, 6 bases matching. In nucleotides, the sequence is TGTGCCAGCAGTGAAACCCGACTAGGACCCTACAATGAGCAGTTCTTC. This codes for CASSETRLGPYNEQFF.